This T cell receptor beta chain was sequenced for a study of blood T cell repertoires in COVID-19. Libraries were prepared by immunoSEQ multiplex PCR; TCRdb keeps only in-frame clonotypes and omits some of them. The table lists approximately 480,000 clones, roughly 90% of them singletons. Germline CDR1 and CDR2: MNHEY and SVGAGI. V was clipped by 7 bases and J by 5 bases, with 14 bases between them. CDR3 size: 13 residues. The gene calls are TRBV6-5 and TRBJ1-1, with D maybe TRBD1 (6 bases). This TCR came from a young woman who had recovered from COVID-19. The specimen sequenced was PBMCs or T cells enriched from blood (not recorded which). The CDR3 loop is CASTPLRGTEAFF. The CDR3 DNA reads TGTGCCAGCACTCCCTTGAGGGGGACTGAAGCTTTCTTT.